This is a list of T cell receptor beta chains from one sample in a study of metastatic and nonmetastatic thyroid tumors. TCRdb re-called clones via MiXCR from the PCR reads. The top ten clones hold over 8% of a sample with about 41,000 clones, 25% to 30% of them seen once. What was sequenced was blood. The receptors here all came from a male donor with papillary thyroid cancer or a benign thyroid nodule (not recorded which). Some clones in this sample may be carry-over from other donors' samples. The CDR3 runs from the conserved cysteine through the conserved F or W. D genes are given only for firm matches. A row's size may be missing; if present it is once, few, many or a size class.

v_call: TRBV6-1
clone_size: NA
d_call: NA
j_call: TRBJ1-2
cdr3_nt: TGTGCCAGCAGTGAAGCGATAAGTTGGGCGGACTATGGCTACACCTTC
cdr3_aa: CASSEAISWADYGYTF

v_call: TRBV19
clone_size: many
d_call: NA
j_call: TRBJ2-6
cdr3_nt: TGTGCCAGTAGTACGCGAACAGGGACCGGGGCCAACGTCCTGACTTTC
cdr3_aa: CASSTRTGTGANVLTF

v_call: TRBV6-1
clone_size: NA
d_call: NA
j_call: TRBJ1-1
cdr3_nt: TGTGCCAGCAGTCCCGTCCGGGACCACAATGGAGCTTTCTTT
cdr3_aa: CASSPVRDHNGAFF

v_call: TRBV24-1
clone_size: many
d_call: TRBD1
j_call: TRBJ2-7
cdr3_nt: TGTGCCACCAGAATCTCCGGGACAGGGTGCTCCTACGAGCAGTACTTC
cdr3_aa: CATRISGTGCSYEQYF

v_call: TRBV10-3
clone_size: NA
d_call: NA
j_call: TRBJ2-2
cdr3_nt: TGTGACATCAGTGTTGAACGGAACTCCGGGGAGCTGTTTTTT
cdr3_aa: CDISVERNSGELFF

v_call: TRBV4-2
clone_size: NA
d_call: TRBD2
j_call: TRBJ2-1
cdr3_nt: TGTGCCAGCAGCCAAGATGGGGCGGGAGGGCACAATGAGCAGTTCTTC
cdr3_aa: CASSQDGAGGHNEQFF

v_call: TRBV6-4
clone_size: many
d_call: NA
j_call: TRBJ2-2
cdr3_nt: TGTGCCAGCAGTGATCACAACACCGGGGAGCTGTTTTTT
cdr3_aa: CASSDHNTGELFF

v_call: TRBV7-8
clone_size: NA
d_call: NA
j_call: TRBJ2-1
cdr3_nt: TGTGCCAGCATCATTATGCAGTGTTCCCAGTTCTTC
cdr3_aa: CASIIMQCSQFF

v_call: TRBV10-3
clone_size: few
d_call: TRBD1
j_call: TRBJ2-7
cdr3_nt: TGTGCCACAGGGGGCCAGGGCTACGAGCAGTACTTC
cdr3_aa: CATGGQGYEQYF

v_call: TRBV7-2
clone_size: many
d_call: TRBD1
j_call: TRBJ2-2
cdr3_nt: TGTGCCAGCAGCCCCAATCCAGCCGGGACAGTGGCCATAGGGGAGCTGTTTTTT
cdr3_aa: CASSPNPAGTVAIGELFF

v_call: TRBV19
clone_size: many
d_call: NA
j_call: TRBJ1-5
cdr3_nt: TGTGCCAGTAGTCTCCACAGCCGGACAGTTAGCAATCAGCCCCAGCATTTT
cdr3_aa: CASSLHSRTVSNQPQHF

v_call: TRBV19
clone_size: many
d_call: NA
j_call: TRBJ2-7
cdr3_nt: TGTGCCAGTAGTAAGGACGGCTCCGGAGCCTACGAGCAGTACTTC
cdr3_aa: CASSKDGSGAYEQYF

v_call: TRBV19
clone_size: few
d_call: NA
j_call: TRBJ1-2
cdr3_nt: TGTGCCAGTAGGTCTGGGGGATACTATGGCTACACCTTC
cdr3_aa: CASRSGGYYGYTF

v_call: TRBV6-1
clone_size: few
d_call: NA
j_call: TRBJ2-1
cdr3_nt: TGTGCCAGCAGCCCTAGCGTCAAGGCCCCTCAGTTCTTC
cdr3_aa: CASSPSVKAPQFF

v_call: TRBV4-1
clone_size: once
d_call: TRBD1
j_call: TRBJ2-7
cdr3_nt: TGCGCCAGCAGCCAACAACAGGGGGCGCCCTACGAGCAGTACTTC
cdr3_aa: CASSQQQGAPYEQYF

v_call: TRBV29-1
clone_size: many
d_call: NA
j_call: TRBJ1-1
cdr3_nt: TGCAGCGTTATACACAGTACCACTGAAGCTTTCTTT
cdr3_aa: CSVIHSTTEAFF

v_call: TRBV7-9
clone_size: many
d_call: TRBD2
j_call: TRBJ2-7
cdr3_nt: TGTGCCAGCAGCTCGGGACTAGCTGGAAAGCAGTACTTC
cdr3_aa: CASSSGLAGKQYF

v_call: TRBV28
clone_size: NA
d_call: TRBD1
j_call: TRBJ1-5
cdr3_nt: TGTGCCAGCAGTCCCCCTTACCACAGGGGTTTTCAGCCCCAGCATTTT
cdr3_aa: CASSPPYHRGFQPQHF

v_call: TRBV4-1
clone_size: many
d_call: NA
j_call: TRBJ2-5
cdr3_nt: TGCGCCAGCAGCCGGGGCCCAGGACAAGAGACCCAGTACTTC
cdr3_aa: CASSRGPGQETQYF

v_call: TRBV12-3/TRBV12-4
clone_size: many
d_call: NA
j_call: TRBJ1-5
cdr3_nt: TGTGCCAGCAGTTTCGATTTTTGGGGGGCCGATCAGCCCCAGCATTTT
cdr3_aa: CASSFDFWGADQPQHF

v_call: TRBV20-1
clone_size: many
d_call: NA
j_call: TRBJ2-1
cdr3_nt: TGCAGTGCTAGTAACGGGGAAGCTGGATACAATGAGCAGTTCTTC
cdr3_aa: CSASNGEAGYNEQFF

v_call: TRBV7-9
clone_size: many
d_call: TRBD2
j_call: TRBJ2-7
cdr3_nt: TGTGCCAGCAGCTTACTCGCGGGAGGCTACGAGCAGTACTTC
cdr3_aa: CASSLLAGGYEQYF

v_call: TRBV20-1
clone_size: many
d_call: NA
j_call: TRBJ2-3
cdr3_nt: TGCAGTGCTAGCTGGAGGCGCTCCCTTGCCGATACGCAGTATTTT
cdr3_aa: CSASWRRSLADTQYF

v_call: TRBV6-4
clone_size: many
d_call: TRBD2
j_call: TRBJ2-3
cdr3_nt: TGTGCCAGCAGTTCTAGCGGTAGCACAGATACGCAGTATTTT
cdr3_aa: CASSSSGSTDTQYF

v_call: TRBV3-2
clone_size: many
d_call: NA
j_call: TRBJ2-1
cdr3_nt: TGTGCCAGCGGACGTGGGCTCCAGAGCTCCTACAATGAGCAGTTCTTC
cdr3_aa: CASGRGLQSSYNEQFF

v_call: TRBV6-1
clone_size: NA
d_call: TRBD2
j_call: TRBJ2-1
cdr3_nt: TGTGCCAGCAGTGATGGGACTAGCGGGGGGGCTGAGCAGTTCTTC
cdr3_aa: CASSDGTSGGAEQFF

v_call: TRBV4-2
clone_size: many
d_call: NA
j_call: TRBJ2-2
cdr3_nt: TGTGCCAGCAGCCAAGGAGGAGGCACCGGGGAGCTGTTTTTT
cdr3_aa: CASSQGGGTGELFF

v_call: TRBV12-3/TRBV12-4
clone_size: medium-sized
d_call: TRBD2
j_call: TRBJ2-1
cdr3_nt: TGTGCCAGCAGTTTGACTAGCGGGAGCAATGAGCAGTTCTTC
cdr3_aa: CASSLTSGSNEQFF

v_call: TRBV5-5
clone_size: many
d_call: NA
j_call: TRBJ2-2
cdr3_nt: TGTGCCAGCAGCTTGTCAGTACCGAACACCGGGGAGCTGTTTTTT
cdr3_aa: CASSLSVPNTGELFF

v_call: TRBV9
clone_size: many
d_call: NA
j_call: TRBJ1-4
cdr3_nt: TGTGCCAGCAGCGGAGGGGCGGGTTTTGAAAAACTGTTTTTT
cdr3_aa: CASSGGAGFEKLFF

v_call: TRBV5-5
clone_size: NA
d_call: NA
j_call: TRBJ1-2
cdr3_nt: TGTGCCAGCAGCTTGCTGGACCAGGGCTCCTATGGCTACACCTTC
cdr3_aa: CASSLLDQGSYGYTF

v_call: TRBV12-3/TRBV12-4
clone_size: few
d_call: TRBD1
j_call: TRBJ2-1
cdr3_nt: TGTGCCAGCAGTCGACAGGGTAACTACAATGAGCAGTTCTTC
cdr3_aa: CASSRQGNYNEQFF